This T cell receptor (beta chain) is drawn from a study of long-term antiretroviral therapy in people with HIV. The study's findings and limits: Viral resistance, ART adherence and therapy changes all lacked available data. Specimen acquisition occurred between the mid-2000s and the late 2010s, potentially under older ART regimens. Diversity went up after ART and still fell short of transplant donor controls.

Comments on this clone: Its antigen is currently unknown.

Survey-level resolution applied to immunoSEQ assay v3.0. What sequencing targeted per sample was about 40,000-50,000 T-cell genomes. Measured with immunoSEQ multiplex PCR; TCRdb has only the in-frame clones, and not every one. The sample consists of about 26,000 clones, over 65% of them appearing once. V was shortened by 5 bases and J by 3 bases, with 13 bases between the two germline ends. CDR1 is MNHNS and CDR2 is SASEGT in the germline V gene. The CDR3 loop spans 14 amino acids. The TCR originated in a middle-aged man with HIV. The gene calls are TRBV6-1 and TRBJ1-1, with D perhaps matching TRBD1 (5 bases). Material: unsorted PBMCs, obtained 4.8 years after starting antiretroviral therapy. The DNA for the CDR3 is TGTGCCAGCAGTTCCGGGACTGGGGACACTGAAGCTTTCTTT. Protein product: CASSSGTGDTEAFF.